The 15 T cell receptor beta chains in this list originate from one sample, sequenced in a study of blood T cells in healthy people across ages (dated by TCRdb to the mid-2010s). The library was obtained by 5' RACE. Sequencer: Illumina HiSeq 2500. A second about 7 to 11 cycle PCR used a sample-barcoded 5' primer and a J-beta primer mix. TCRdb ran its own pipeline on the public reads, namely fastp trimming at Q25 and MiXCR clone calling, and kept in-frame beta chains. Rows merge per CDR3 protein into single entries with the most common DNA and genes. Recorded for this sample are 1.5 million to 2 million distinct CDR3 sequences; 30% to 35% of them occurred a single time. Approximately 11% of the sample belongs to the ten largest clones. The sequencing sample was made of blood. The receptor source for this set is a woman under 40 in good health.

This clonotype was counted only a few times. CDR3 coding DNA: TGCAGTGCTCGTAGTCTTCCACGTAACAATGAGCAGTTCTTC. Protein: CSARSLPRNNEQFF. V gene TRBV20-1 combines with J gene TRBJ2-1, with D unclear. Germline CDR1 DFQATT, CDR2 SNEGSKA (reference sequence). The V end lost 5 bases, the J end lost 5 bases, and 16 bases lay between the germline ends. CDR3 length: 14 residues.

Only a few counts were recorded for this clonotype. The V call is TRBV4-1, the J call TRBJ1-2, with D possibly being TRBD1 (6 bases). The CDR3 is 17 residues long. V lost 2 bases to trimming and J lost 0 bases, with 16 bases between them. Germline CDR1 reads MGHRA; CDR2 reads YSYEKL. CDR3 residues: CASSQPLTGRANYGYTF. CDR3 nucleotides: TGCGCCAGCAGCCAACCTCTTACAGGGCGAGCTAACTATGGCTACACCTTC.

In its sample, this clonotype was seen a few times. V usage is TRBV12-3 or TRBV12-4 and J usage is TRBJ2-7; unclear D gene. Trimming took off 3 bases at V and 0 bases at J, with 21 bases between the two ends. This CDR3 has 18 residues. This CDR3 reads CASSLRSIGGGSSYEQYF. CDR3 bases: TGTGCCAGCAGTTTGAGATCAATAGGTGGCGGATCCTCCTACGAGCAGTACTTC.

About this clonotype: An end of the junction differs from the germline gene, which may be a read error. This chain connects TRBV12-3 or TRBV12-4 to TRBJ1-2, with 8 bases aligning to TRBD1. This CDR3 is built from 17 residues. CDR3 region: CAGSFIRSTGVNYGYTF. In DNA form, the CDR3 reads TGTGCCGGCAGTTTCATAAGGTCGACAGGGGTTAACTATGGCTACACCTTC.

The V gene is TRBV4-1, the J gene TRBJ2-1, with 11 bases that match TRBD2. After removal of 1 base from V and 8 bases from J, the junction contained 10 bases not matched to a gene. There are 17 residues in the CDR3. Germline V gene data show CDR1 as MGHRA and CDR2 as YSYEKL. The DNA for the CDR3 is TGCGCCAGCAGCCAAGCAATCTTAGCGGGGGGGCCTTATGAGCAGTTCTTC. This gives the protein CASSQAILAGGPYEQFF.

This chain uses TRBV11-2 with TRBJ2-3; D is uncertain. The germline gives CDR1 SGHAT, CDR2 FQNNGV. The CDR3 is 14 amino acids. V lost 2 bases and J lost 2, with 8 bases in between. The CDR3 bases are TGTGCCAGCAGCTTAACTCAGACCACAGATACGCAGTATTTT. Its protein is CASSLTQTTDTQYF.

V and J are TRBV11-2 and TRBJ2-1, with D perhaps TRBD1 (6 bases). CDR1 is SGHAT and CDR2 is FQNNGV in the germline V gene. Trimming shortened V by 4 bases and J by 1 base, and 14 bases separated the two germline ends. The CDR3 loop spans 16 amino acids. CDR3 protein: CASSSRTAESYNEQFF. DNA of the CDR3: TGTGCCAGCAGCTCCCGGACAGCCGAATCCTACAATGAGCAGTTCTTC.

The chain combines TRBV6-6 with TRBJ2-1; 14 bases fit TRBD2. The CDR3 loop spans 16 amino acids. From germline, CDR1 is MNHNY and CDR2 SVGAGI (reference sequence). Unmatched junction bases numbered 9, after V lost 6 bases and J lost 8 bases. CDR3 amino acids: CASRASTSGRGDEQFF. The CDR3 region has the DNA TGTGCCAGCAGGGCCTCGACTAGCGGGAGGGGCGATGAGCAGTTCTTC.

To note about this clonotype: The junction and the germline gene differ at one end; a read error may be behind it. This chain joins TRBV5-1 and TRBJ2-2; TRBD1 matches at 9 bases. This CDR3 comprises 16 residues. Per the germline V gene, CDR1 is SGHRS and CDR2 is YFSETQ. The CDR3 DNA follows: TGCGCCAGCAGCTTGCGAACAGGGGGCCCCACCGGGGAGTTGTTTTTT. Translated, it gives CASSLRTGGPTGELFF.

The V call is TRBV7-9, the J call TRBJ1-2; D not certain. Trimming cost V 10 bases and J 8 bases, with 11 bases left between them. CDR3 length: 10 residues. The germline gives CDR1 SEHNR, CDR2 FQNEAQ (reference sequence). The CDR3 DNA sequence: TGTGCCATCACTCCGGGGGGCTACACCTTC. This codes for CAITPGGYTF.

This clonotype has at least ten counts. The chain joins TRBV7-2 to TRBJ1-1; TRBD1 agrees at 10 bases. The CDR3 consists of 14 residues. The V gene end was trimmed by 5 bases and the J gene end by 4 bases; junction bases not matched to a gene: 4. Germline loops: CDR1 SGHTA, CDR2 FQGNSA. For the CDR3, the DNA is TGTGCCAGCAGCCCGGACAGGGGGGTCACTGAAGCTTTCTTT. Its protein product is CASSPDRGVTEAFF.

In this sample, this clonotype turned up many times. The rearrangement uses TRBV29-1 and TRBJ2-1; 9 nucleotides match TRBD2. Looked up from germline, CDR1 is SQVTM and CDR2 is ANQGSEA. With 6 bases clipped from V and 6 bases from J, the junction kept 9 bases outside the gene matches. The CDR3 sequence is 14 residues long. The CDR3 DNA reads TGCAGCGTCCTCGGCGGGAGGGCCGCCAATGAGCAGTTCTTC. Amino acid sequence: CSVLGGRAANEQFF.

Worth noting for this clonotype: It may be a read error: a sequence one base away is much more abundant. The chain uses TRBV7-3 and TRBJ2-3; D ambiguous. Germline loops: CDR1 SGHTA, CDR2 FQGTGA. The CDR3 extends over 16 amino acids. The CDR3 DNA sequence: TGTGGCAGCAGCTTAACTGGCACTCGAGATGCAGATACGCAGTATTTT. This translates into CGSSLTGTRDADTQYF.

The chain combines TRBV6-6 with TRBJ2-5; unclear D gene. The J call could be wrong; TRBJ2-4 is a better fit for the DNA end. Germline V CDR1 and CDR2: MNHNY, SVGAGI (reference sequence). The length of the CDR3 is 17 residues. The CDR3 bases are TGTGCCAGCAGTTACTCCACAGCTCTTGGGGCCAAAAACATTCAGTACTTC. It is translated as CASSYSTALGAKNIQYF.

This clonotype was found a few times. This chain connects TRBV21-1 to TRBJ1-1; the table's D gene call, TRBD1, was not cross checked with the DNA. TRBV21-1 is noted as a pseudogene. The CDR3 has 16 residues. The CDR3 DNA sequence: TGTGCCAGCAGCCGAAGCCCGGACGAGTCGAACACTGAAGCTTTCTTT. It is translated as CASSRSPDESNTEAFF.